Presented here are 21 T cell receptor beta chains from one specimen sequenced in a study of OX40 agonist ivuxolimab in advanced cancers. Produced via immunoSEQ multiplex PCR; TCRdb's table is partial and in-frame only. The repertoire holds approximately 70,000 clones, with approximately 90% as singletons. Material: CD4+ or CD8+ T cells sorted from blood, obtained in a trial of the OX40 agonist ivuxolimab. The receptor source for this set is an adult with an advanced solid tumor such as melanoma, head and neck, liver or kidney cancer.

This clone turned up a few times. The genes are TRBV7-2 and TRBJ2-1; TRBD2 agrees at 12 bases. The length of the CDR3 is 15 residues. Germline V gene sequence: CDR1 SGHTA, CDR2 FQGNSA. After removal of 6 bases from V and 5 bases from J, the junction contained 5 bases not matched to a gene. CDR3: CASSLRLAGDNEQFF. CDR3 nucleotides: TGTGCCAGCAGTTTGAGACTAGCGGGAGACAATGAGCAGTTCTTC.

The chain is built from TRBV19 and TRBJ2-1; 11 bases fit TRBD2. The V segment lost 7 bases and the J segment 9 bases; nucleotides outside the gene matches: 14. This CDR3 has 16 amino acids. CDR1 LNHDA and CDR2 SQIVND come from the germline V gene (reference sequence). CDR3 protein: CASNPLGTSGQSEQFF. CDR3 coding DNA: TGTGCCAGTAACCCCCTGGGGACTAGCGGCCAATCTGAGCAGTTCTTC.

V and J are TRBV11-3 and TRBJ2-7; 11 bases are shared with TRBD1. The V segment lost 6 bases and the J segment 3 bases; nucleotides outside the gene matches: 7. This CDR3 spans 15 amino acids. From germline, CDR1 is SGHNT and CDR2 YENEEA. The CDR3 nucleotides are TGTGCCAGCAGGAGCGGGACAGGGGGTTTCTACGAGCAGTACTTC. Protein sequence: CASRSGTGGFYEQYF.

The rearrangement joins TRBV28 to TRBJ1-1; no reliable D call. Germline values: CDR1 MDHEN, CDR2 SYDVKM. The CDR3 has 13 amino acids. Trimming stripped 2 bases from V and 0 bases from J, with 4 bases between. CDR3 DNA: TGTGCCAGCAGTTTACCGTTGAACACTGAAGCTTTCTTT. It is translated as CASSLPLNTEAFF. Together with reference TRBV28 and TRBJ1-1, the CDR3 gives the full variable domain: DVKVTQSSRYLVKRTGEKVFLECVQDMDHENMFWYRQDPGLGLRLIYFSYDVKMKEKGDIPEGYSVSREKKERFSLILESASTNQTSMYLCASSLPLNTEAFFGQGTRLTVV.

The chain carries TRBV5-1 and TRBJ2-5, with 13 bases aligning to TRBD2. Germline V CDR1 and CDR2: SGHRS, YFSETQ. The CDR3 has 17 residues. V lost 0 bases, J lost 2 bases, and 4 bases stayed unmatched. The CDR3 DNA reads as TGCGCCAGCAGCTTGGGACTAGCGGGAGGCCCACAAGAGACCCAGTACTTC. Translating gives CASSLGLAGGPQETQYF.

Only a few counts were recorded for this clone. V usage is TRBV5-6 and J usage is TRBJ1-6; 10 bases are shared with TRBD1. The V segment lost 1 base and the J segment 10 bases; nucleotides outside the gene matches: 5. Germline V gives CDR1 SGHDT, CDR2 YYEEEE. CDR3 size: 15 residues. CDR3 nucleotide sequence: TGTGCCAGCAGCTTGTACGGACAGGGGGAATCACCCCTCCACTTT. Residues: CASSLYGQGESPLHF.

V gene TRBV5-1 combines with J gene TRBJ2-1; 10 bases match TRBD2. J was trimmed by 7 bases and V by 4 bases; bases with no gene match: 14. Germline lookup yields CDR1 SGHRS and CDR2 YFSETQ. This CDR3 is built from 17 residues. This CDR3 reads CASSRTASGSLGNEQFF. The CDR3 DNA sequence: TGCGCCAGCAGCCGAACCGCTAGCGGGAGTTTGGGGAATGAGCAGTTCTTC.

This clone was detected only once. The V gene is TRBV9, the J gene TRBJ2-1; D is perhaps TRBD2 (6 bases). This CDR3 has 14 residues. The germline gives CDR1 SGDLS, CDR2 YYNGEE. V was shortened by 5 bases and J by 6 bases, with 15 bases between the two germline ends. The CDR3 region is CASRPGLILNEQFF. The CDR3 DNA follows: TGTGCCAGCAGACCGGGACTCATTCTCAATGAGCAGTTCTTC.

In its sample, this clone was seen once. The V call is TRBV6-5, the J call TRBJ1-2; a weak D match, TRBD1 (6 bases). CDR3 length: 14 amino acids. V gave up 6 bases and J gave up 8 bases, with 19 bases separating them. Germline V gene sequence: CDR1 MNHEY, CDR2 SVGAGI. CDR3 DNA sequence: TGTGCCAGCAGGCGATCGACAGGCCCCCGGGGCTACACCTTC. Amino acid sequence: CASRRSTGPRGYTF.

The chain carries TRBV5-1 and TRBJ2-3; tentative D call: TRBD1 (5 bases). This CDR3 is built from 14 residues. CDR1 is SGHRS, CDR2 YFSETQ, per germline. V shed 1 base and J shed 2 bases, with 8 bases lying between them. As DNA, the CDR3 is TGCGCCAGCAGCTTGAGACAGTTCACAGATACGCAGTATTTT. Protein sequence: CASSLRQFTDTQYF.

The chain has TRBV6-5 and TRBJ2-7; no reliable D call. CDR1 is MNHEY, CDR2 SVGAGI, per germline. The CDR3 has 13 residues. V lost 9 bases to trimming and J lost 2 bases, with 14 bases between them. The CDR3 sequence is CASLETNTYEQYF. As DNA, the CDR3 is TGTGCCAGTCTTGAGACGAACACCTACGAGCAGTACTTC.

The rearrangement uses TRBV12-5 and TRBJ2-1; D perhaps matches TRBD1 (6 bases). CDR1 and CDR2 from the germline V gene are LGHNT and FRNRAP. This CDR3 region has 16 residues. Trimming cost V 7 bases and J 1 base, with 17 bases left between them. Here the CDR3 reads CASATWGLGSYNEQFF. CDR3 in DNA: TGTGCTAGTGCCACGTGGGGGCTCGGGTCCTACAATGAGCAGTTCTTC.

The chain carries TRBV27 and TRBJ1-2; D is perhaps TRBD1 (5 bases). This CDR3 region has 15 residues. CDR1 MNHEY and CDR2 SMNVEV come from the germline V gene (reference sequence). Trimming stripped 5 bases from V and 0 bases from J, with 13 bases between. CDR3 DNA sequence: TGTGCCAGCAGTAAAACCGCGGGGGCTAACTATGGCTACACCTTC. Its translation is CASSKTAGANYGYTF.

V and J are TRBV15 and TRBJ2-7, with D tentatively TRBD2 (6 bases). V lost 0 bases and J 3 bases, leaving 21 bases between the germline ends. Germline V CDR1 and CDR2: LNHNV, YYDKDF (reference sequence). CDR3 length: 18 residues. The CDR3 here is CATSRDLASRDFHYEQYF. CDR3 bases: TGTGCCACCAGCAGAGATCTGGCAAGCCGGGACTTTCACTACGAGCAGTACTTC.

The rearrangement joins TRBV10-3 to TRBJ2-1; 8 bases align to TRBD2. This CDR3 is built from 16 residues. Trimming removed 3 bases from V and 0 bases from J; junction bases left unmatched: 4. Germline V gene sequence: CDR1 ENHRY, CDR2 SYGVKD. CDR3 in DNA: TGTGCCATCAGTGACCCGGGAGGGCCCTCCTACAATGAGCAGTTCTTC. This translates into CAISDPGGPSYNEQFF.

The chain recombines TRBV7-8 with TRBJ1-5, with D perhaps TRBD1 (6 bases). Trimming shortened V by 0 bases and J by 6 bases, and 18 bases separated the two germline ends. The CDR3 length is 17 residues. The V gene's germline CDR1 is SGHVS and CDR2 FQNEAQ. The CDR3 loop is CASSLAPPGASSQPQHF. CDR3 coding DNA: TGTGCCAGCAGCTTAGCTCCGCCGGGGGCGTCGAGTCAGCCCCAGCATTTT.

This sequence joins TRBV6-1 and TRBJ2-7, with 8 bases aligning to TRBD2. J was trimmed by 2 bases and V by 2 bases; bases with no gene match: 11. The germline V gene has CDR1 MNHNS and CDR2 SASEGT. The CDR3 sequence is 17 residues long. The chain's CDR3 is CASSEPHRPGLAYEQYF. Written as DNA, the CDR3 is TGTGCCAGCAGTGAACCCCATCGCCCGGGACTAGCCTACGAGCAGTACTTC.

The rearrangement joins TRBV7-6 to TRBJ2-1; 10 nucleotides match TRBD1. Germline CDR1 reads SGHVS; CDR2 reads FNYEAQ. Trimming cost V 0 bases and J 7 bases; bases outside gene matches: 9. The CDR3 contains 17 residues. The CDR3: CASSLAAGTGVRNEQFF. The DNA for the CDR3 is TGTGCCAGCAGCTTAGCGGCTGGGACAGGGGTCCGAAATGAGCAGTTCTTC.

This chain joins TRBV27 and TRBJ2-1, with TRBD2 matching 10 bases. The CDR3 spans 14 residues. Germline V gene sequence: CDR1 MNHEY, CDR2 SMNVEV (reference sequence). The CDR3, as DNA: TGTGCTTCTAACCTAGCGGGAGTAACTAATGAGCAGTTCTTC. Its translation: CASNLAGVTNEQFF.

As regards this clone: Different DNA sequences within this sample yield the same CDR3. The V and J genes are TRBV9 and TRBJ2-5; 11 bases fit TRBD2. V shed 0 bases and J 5 bases; nucleotides not matched to a gene: 3. Germline V gives CDR1 SGDLS, CDR2 YYNGEE. This CDR3 has 15 residues. CDR3 nucleotides: TGTGCCAGCAGCGTAGGACTAGCGGGACTTGAGACCCAGTACTTC. This sequence encodes CASSVGLAGLETQYF.

V usage is TRBV7-8 and J usage is TRBJ2-1, with 7 nucleotides matching TRBD2. The germline V gene has CDR1 SGHVS and CDR2 FQNEAQ. V gave up 7 bases and J gave up 2 bases; unmatched junction bases: 11. This CDR3 region has 16 residues. The CDR3 bases are TGTGCCAGCACCCGGGGGAGGGCCTTGACCTACAATGAGCAGTTCTTC. Its translation: CASTRGRALTYNEQFF.